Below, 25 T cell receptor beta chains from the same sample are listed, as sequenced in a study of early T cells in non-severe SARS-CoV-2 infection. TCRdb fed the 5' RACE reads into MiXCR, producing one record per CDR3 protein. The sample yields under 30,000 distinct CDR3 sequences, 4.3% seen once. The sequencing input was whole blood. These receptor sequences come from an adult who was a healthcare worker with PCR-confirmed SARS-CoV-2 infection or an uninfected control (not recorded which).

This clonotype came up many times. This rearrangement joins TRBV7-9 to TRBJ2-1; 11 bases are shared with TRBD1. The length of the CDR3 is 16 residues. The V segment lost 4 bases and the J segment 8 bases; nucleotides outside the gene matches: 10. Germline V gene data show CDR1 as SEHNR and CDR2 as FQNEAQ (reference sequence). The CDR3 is CASSSNDGQGAHEQFF. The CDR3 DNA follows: TGTGCCAGCAGCTCAAACGACGGACAGGGGGCCCATGAGCAGTTCTTC.

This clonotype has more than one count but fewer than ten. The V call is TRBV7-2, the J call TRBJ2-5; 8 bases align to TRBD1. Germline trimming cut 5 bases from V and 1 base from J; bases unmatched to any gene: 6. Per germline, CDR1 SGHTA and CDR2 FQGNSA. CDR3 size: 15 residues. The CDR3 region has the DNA TGTGCCAGCAGCCGCCAGGGGGCCACCCAAGAGACCCAGTACTTC. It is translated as CASSRQGATQETQYF.

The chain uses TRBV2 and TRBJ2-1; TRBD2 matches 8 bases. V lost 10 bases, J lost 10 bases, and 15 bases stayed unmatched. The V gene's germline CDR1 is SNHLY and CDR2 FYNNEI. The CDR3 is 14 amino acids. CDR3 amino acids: CATLGLALDREQFF. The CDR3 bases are TGTGCCACCTTAGGACTAGCCCTTGACAGGGAGCAGTTCTTC.

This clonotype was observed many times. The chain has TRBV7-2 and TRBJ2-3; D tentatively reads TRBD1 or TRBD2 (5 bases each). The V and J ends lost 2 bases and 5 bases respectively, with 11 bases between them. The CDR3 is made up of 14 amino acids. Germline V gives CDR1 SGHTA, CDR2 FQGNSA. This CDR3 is CASSLRKGRDTQYF. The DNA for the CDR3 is TGTGCCAGCAGCTTACGTAAGGGGAGAGATACGCAGTATTTT.

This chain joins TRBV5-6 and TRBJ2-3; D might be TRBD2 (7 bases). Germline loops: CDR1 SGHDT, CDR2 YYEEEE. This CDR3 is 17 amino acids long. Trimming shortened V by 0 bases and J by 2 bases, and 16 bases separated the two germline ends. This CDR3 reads CASSLVGGDFSTDTQYF. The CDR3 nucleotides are TGTGCCAGCAGCTTGGTAGGGGGGGACTTCTCCACAGATACGCAGTATTTT.

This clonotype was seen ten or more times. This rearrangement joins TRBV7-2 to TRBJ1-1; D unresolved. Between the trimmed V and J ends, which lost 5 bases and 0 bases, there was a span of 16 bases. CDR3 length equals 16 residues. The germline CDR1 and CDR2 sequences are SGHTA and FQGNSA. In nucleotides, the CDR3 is TGTGCCAGCAGCCCTAAAAGCCTCCTTTTGAACACTGAAGCTTTCTTT. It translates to CASSPKSLLLNTEAFF.

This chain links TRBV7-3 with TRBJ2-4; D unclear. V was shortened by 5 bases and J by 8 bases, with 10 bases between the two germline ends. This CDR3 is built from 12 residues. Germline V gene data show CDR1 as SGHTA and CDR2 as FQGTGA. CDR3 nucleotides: TGTGCCAGCAGCCTCCCTTCGGACATTCAGTACTTC. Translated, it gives CASSLPSDIQYF.

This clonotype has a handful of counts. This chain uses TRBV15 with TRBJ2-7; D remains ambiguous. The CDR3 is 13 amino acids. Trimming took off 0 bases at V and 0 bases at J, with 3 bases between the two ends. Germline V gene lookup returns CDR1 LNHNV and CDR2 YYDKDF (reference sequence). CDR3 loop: CATSRDTSYEQYF. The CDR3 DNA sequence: TGTGCCACCAGCAGAGATACCTCCTACGAGCAGTACTTC.

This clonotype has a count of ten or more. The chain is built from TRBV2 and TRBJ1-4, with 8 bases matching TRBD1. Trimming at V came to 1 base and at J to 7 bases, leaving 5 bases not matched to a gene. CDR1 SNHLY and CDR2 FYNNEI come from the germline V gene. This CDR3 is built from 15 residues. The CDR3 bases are TGTGCCAGCAGTGAAGAGGCCGGGACAGGTGAAAAACTGTTTTTT. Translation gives CASSEEAGTGEKLFF.

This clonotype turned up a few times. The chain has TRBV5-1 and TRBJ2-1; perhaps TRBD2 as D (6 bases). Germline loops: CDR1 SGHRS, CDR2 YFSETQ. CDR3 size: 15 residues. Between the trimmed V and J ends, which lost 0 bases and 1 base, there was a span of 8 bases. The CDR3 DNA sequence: TGCGCCAGCAGCTTGGGCGGGGAGTCCTACAATGAGCAGTTCTTC. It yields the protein CASSLGGESYNEQFF.

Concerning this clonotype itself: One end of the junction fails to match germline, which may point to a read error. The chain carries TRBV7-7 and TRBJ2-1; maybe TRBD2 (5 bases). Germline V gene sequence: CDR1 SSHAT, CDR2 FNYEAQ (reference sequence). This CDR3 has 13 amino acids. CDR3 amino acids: CASSLGRGLEQFF. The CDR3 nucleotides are TGTGCTAGCAGCCTCGGTCGGGGTTTGGAGCAGTTCTTC.

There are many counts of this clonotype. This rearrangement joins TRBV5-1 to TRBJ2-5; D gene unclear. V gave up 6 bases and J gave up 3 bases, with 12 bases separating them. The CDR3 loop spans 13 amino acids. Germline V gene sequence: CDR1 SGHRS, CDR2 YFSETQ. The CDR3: CASKKGIKETQYF. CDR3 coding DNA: TGCGCCAGCAAGAAAGGTATCAAAGAGACCCAGTACTTC.

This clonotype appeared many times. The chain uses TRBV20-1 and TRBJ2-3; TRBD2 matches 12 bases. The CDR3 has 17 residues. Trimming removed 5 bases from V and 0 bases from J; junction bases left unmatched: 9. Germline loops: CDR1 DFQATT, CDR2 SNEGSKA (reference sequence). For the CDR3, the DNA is TGCAGTGCTCCTCTCATCGGGACTAGCGGGAGCACAGATACGCAGTATTTT. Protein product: CSAPLIGTSGSTDTQYF.

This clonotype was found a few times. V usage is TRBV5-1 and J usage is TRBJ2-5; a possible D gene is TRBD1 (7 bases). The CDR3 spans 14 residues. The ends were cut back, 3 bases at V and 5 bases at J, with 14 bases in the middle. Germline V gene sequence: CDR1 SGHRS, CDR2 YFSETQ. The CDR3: CASSSTPGGETQYF. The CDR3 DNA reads TGCGCCAGCAGCTCTACCCCAGGGGGGGAGACCCAGTACTTC.

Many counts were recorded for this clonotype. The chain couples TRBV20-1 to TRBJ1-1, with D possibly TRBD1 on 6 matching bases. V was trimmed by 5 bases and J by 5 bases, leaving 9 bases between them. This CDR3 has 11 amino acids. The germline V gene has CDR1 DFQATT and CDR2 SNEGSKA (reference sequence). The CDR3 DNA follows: TGCAGTGCTCCAGGGGTGACTGAAGCTTTCTTT. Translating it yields CSAPGVTEAFF.

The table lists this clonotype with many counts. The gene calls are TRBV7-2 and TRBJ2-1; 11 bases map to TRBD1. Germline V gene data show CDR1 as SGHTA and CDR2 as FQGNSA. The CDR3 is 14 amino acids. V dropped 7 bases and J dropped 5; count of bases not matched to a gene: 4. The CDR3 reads CASIRDRGDNEQFF. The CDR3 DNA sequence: TGTGCCAGCATCCGGGACAGGGGGGACAATGAGCAGTTCTTC.

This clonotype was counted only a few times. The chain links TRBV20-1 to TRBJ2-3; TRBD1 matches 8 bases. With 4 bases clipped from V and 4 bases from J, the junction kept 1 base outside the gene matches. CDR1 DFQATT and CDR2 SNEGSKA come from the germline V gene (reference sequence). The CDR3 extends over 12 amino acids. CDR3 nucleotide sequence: TGCAGTGCTAAACAGGGGGCAGATACGCAGTATTTT. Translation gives CSAKQGADTQYF.

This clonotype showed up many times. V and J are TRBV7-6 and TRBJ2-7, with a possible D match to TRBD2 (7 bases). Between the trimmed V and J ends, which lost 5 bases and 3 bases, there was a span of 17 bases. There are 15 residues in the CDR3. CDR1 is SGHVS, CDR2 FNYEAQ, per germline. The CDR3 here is CASSTDSGAGYEQYF. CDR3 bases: TGTGCCAGCAGCACGGACAGCGGGGCTGGCTACGAGCAGTACTTC.

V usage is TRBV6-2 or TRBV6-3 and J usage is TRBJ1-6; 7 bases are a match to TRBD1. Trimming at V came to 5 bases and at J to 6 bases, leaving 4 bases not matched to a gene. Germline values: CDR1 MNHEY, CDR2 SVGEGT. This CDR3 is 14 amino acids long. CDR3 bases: TGTGCCAGCAGTATGGACAGGAGTAATTCACCCCTCCACTTT. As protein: CASSMDRSNSPLHF.

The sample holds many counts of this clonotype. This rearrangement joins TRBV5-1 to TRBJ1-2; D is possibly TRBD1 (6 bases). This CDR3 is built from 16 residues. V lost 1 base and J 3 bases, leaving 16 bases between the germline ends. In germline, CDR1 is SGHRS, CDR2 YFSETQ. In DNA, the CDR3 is TGCGCCAGCAGCTTGTCAACAGGGTTACAGGACTATGGCTACACCTTC. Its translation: CASSLSTGLQDYGYTF. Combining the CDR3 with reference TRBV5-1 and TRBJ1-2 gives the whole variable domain KAGVTQTPRYLIKTRGQQVTLSCSPISGHRSVSWYQQTPGQGLQFLFEYFSETQRNKGNFPGRFSGRQFSNSRSEMNVSTLELGDSALYLCASSLSTGLQDYGYTFGSGTRLTVV.

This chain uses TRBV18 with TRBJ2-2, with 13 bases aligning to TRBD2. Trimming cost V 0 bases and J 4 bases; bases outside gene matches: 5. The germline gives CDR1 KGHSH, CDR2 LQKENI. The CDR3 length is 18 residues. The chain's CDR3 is CASSPPGLAGTGTGELFF. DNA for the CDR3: TGTGCCAGCTCACCACCGGGACTAGCGGGGACGGGCACCGGGGAGCTGTTTTTT.

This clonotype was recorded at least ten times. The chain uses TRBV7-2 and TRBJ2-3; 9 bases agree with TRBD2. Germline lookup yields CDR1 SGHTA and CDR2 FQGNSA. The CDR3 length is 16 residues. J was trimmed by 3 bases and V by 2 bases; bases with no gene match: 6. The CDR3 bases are TGTGCCAGCAGCTTATCAGTAGCGGGAGCAACAGATACGCAGTATTTT. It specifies CASSLSVAGATDTQYF.

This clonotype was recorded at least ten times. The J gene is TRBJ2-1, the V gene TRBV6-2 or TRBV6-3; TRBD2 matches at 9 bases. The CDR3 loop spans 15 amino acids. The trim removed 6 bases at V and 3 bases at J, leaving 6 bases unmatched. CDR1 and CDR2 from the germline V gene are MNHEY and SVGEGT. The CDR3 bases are TGTGCCAGCAGAATAGCGGGAGTGAACTACAATGAGCAGTTCTTC. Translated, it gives CASRIAGVNYNEQFF.

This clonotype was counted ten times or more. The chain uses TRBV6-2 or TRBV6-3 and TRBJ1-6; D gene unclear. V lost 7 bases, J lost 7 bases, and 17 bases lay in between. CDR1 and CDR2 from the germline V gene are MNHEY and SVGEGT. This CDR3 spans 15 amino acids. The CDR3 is CASKSKAPVNSPLHF. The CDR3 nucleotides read TGTGCCAGCAAATCCAAGGCCCCTGTGAATTCACCCCTCCACTTT.

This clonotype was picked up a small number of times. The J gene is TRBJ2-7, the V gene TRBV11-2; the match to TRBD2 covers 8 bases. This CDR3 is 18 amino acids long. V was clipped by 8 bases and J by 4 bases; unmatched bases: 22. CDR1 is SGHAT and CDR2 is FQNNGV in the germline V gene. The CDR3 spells CASVSGGPAIRSPYEQYF. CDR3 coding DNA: TGTGCCAGCGTTTCGGGGGGGCCCGCAATCCGGAGCCCTTACGAGCAGTACTTC. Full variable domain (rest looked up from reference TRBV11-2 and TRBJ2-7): EAGVAQSPRYKIIEKRQSVAFWCNPISGHATLYWYQQILGQGPKLLIQFQNNGVVDDSQLPKDRFSAERLKGVDSTLKIQPAKLEDSAVYLCASVSGGPAIRSPYEQYFGPGTRLTVT.